The T cell receptor (beta chain) under discussion was sequenced for a study of T cells expressing NK-cell markers. About the study: Eight donors were sequenced, of whom seven were HCMV-seropositive, while the remaining one was HCMV-seronegative. Study-level points and caveats: HCMV specificity was not established for the expanded NKG2C+ T cell clones.

As concerns this clonotype: Its specificity is unknown.

With UMIs, 5'RACE template switching was used to make TCR beta cDNA. From its re-call of the 5' RACE reads, TCRdb lists each CDR3 protein once, without DNA. Its table records about 140,000 distinct CDR3 sequences. The sequenced sample was blood T cells: a sorted CD56 or NKG2C T cell subset, CD4+ or CD8+ T cells, or bulk PBMC T cells (not recorded which). This TCR derives from a man between 18 and 35 years old in good health.

The CDR3 sequence: CASSLKTSYLDTQYF. This chain joins TRBV28 and TRBJ2-3; TCRdb outputs TRBD2, but without DNA this stays unchecked. Germline loops: CDR1 MDHEN, CDR2 SYDVKM. This CDR3 has 15 amino acids.